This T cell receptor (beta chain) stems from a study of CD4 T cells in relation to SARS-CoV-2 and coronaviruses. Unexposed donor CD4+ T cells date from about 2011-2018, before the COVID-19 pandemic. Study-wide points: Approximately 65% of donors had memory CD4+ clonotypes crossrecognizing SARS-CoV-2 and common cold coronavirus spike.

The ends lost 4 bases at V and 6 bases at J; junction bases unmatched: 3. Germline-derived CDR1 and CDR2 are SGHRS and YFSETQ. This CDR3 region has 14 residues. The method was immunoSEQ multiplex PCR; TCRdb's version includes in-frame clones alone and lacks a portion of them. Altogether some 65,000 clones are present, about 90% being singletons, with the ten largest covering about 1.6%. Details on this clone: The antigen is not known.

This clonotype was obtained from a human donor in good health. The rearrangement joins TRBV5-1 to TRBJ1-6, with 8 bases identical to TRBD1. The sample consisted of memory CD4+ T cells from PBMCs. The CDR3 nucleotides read TGCGCCAGCAGCGAAGGACAGGGTAATTCACCCCTCCACTTT. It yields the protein CASSEGQGNSPLHF.